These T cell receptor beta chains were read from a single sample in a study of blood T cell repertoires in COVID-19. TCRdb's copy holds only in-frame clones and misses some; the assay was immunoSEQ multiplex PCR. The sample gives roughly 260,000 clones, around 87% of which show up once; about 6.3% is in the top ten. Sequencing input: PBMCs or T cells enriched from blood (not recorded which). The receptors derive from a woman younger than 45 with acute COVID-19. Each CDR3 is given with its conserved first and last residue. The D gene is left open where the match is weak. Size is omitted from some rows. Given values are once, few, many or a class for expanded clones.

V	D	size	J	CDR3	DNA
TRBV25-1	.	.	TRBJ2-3	CASSKQGHTDTQYF	TGTGCCAGCAGTAAACAGGGTCACACAGATACGCAGTATTTT
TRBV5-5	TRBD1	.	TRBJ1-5	CASSVEGGSGNQPQHF	TGTGCCAGCAGCGTGGAAGGGGGCTCGGGCAATCAGCCCCAGCATTTT
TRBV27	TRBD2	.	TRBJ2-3	CASRRGGPSTDTQYF	TGTGCCAGCAGACGGGGAGGGCCAAGCACAGATACGCAGTATTTT
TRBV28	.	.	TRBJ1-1	CASLSPLLSTEAFF	TGTGCCAGCTTAAGCCCTCTTTTGAGCACTGAAGCTTTCTTT
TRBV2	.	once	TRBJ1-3	CASSVGLPGNTIYF	TGTGCCAGCAGTGTGGGCCTTCCAGGGAACACCATATATTTT
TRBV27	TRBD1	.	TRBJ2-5	CASRSKWTGQETQYF	TGTGCCAGCAGAAGCAAGTGGACAGGCCAAGAGACCCAGTACTTC
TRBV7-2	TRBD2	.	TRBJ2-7	CASSLRLAGDEQYF	TGTGCCAGCAGCTTGCGACTAGCGGGAGACGAGCAGTACTTC
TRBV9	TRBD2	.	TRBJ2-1	CASSAGTSGSPNEQFF	TGTGCCAGCAGCGCGGGAACTAGCGGGAGCCCCAATGAGCAGTTCTTC
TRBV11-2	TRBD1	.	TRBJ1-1	CASRLAGTGGWAFF	TGTGCCAGCAGACTTGCCGGGACAGGGGGCTGGGCTTTCTTT
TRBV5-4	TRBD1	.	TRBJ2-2	CASSFWDRGRGGELFF	TGTGCCAGCAGCTTTTGGGACAGGGGGCGCGGCGGGGAGCTGTTTTTT
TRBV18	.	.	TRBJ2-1	CASSPQNTNEQFF	TGTGCCAGCTCACCCCAGAACACCAATGAGCAGTTCTTC
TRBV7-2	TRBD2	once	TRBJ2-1	CASSLGVTSGRGYEQFF	TGTGCCAGCAGCTTAGGAGTGACTAGCGGGAGGGGCTATGAGCAGTTCTTC
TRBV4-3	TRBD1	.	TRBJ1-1	CASSQRSDRGAFF	TGCGCCAGCAGCCAACGGTCGGACAGGGGAGCTTTCTTT
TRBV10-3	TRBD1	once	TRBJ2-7	CAISPRDRVYEQYF	TGTGCCATCAGTCCCCGGGACAGGGTTTACGAGCAGTACTTC
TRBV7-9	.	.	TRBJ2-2	CASSYVQGSGELFF	TGTGCCAGCAGCTATGTACAGGGCTCCGGGGAGCTGTTTTTT
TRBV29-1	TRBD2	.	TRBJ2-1	CSVHGLAGDSYNEQFF	TGCAGCGTCCATGGACTAGCGGGGGACTCCTACAATGAGCAGTTCTTC
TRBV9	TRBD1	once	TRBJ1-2	CASSVVPRTGVYNYGYTF	TGTGCCAGCAGCGTAGTTCCCCGGACAGGGGTTTATAACTATGGCTACACCTTC
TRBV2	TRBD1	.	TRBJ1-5	CASREQGPVSPQHF	TGTGCCAGCAGGGAACAGGGGCCCGTTTCGCCCCAGCATTTT
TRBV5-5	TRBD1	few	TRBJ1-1	CASSLQGDTEAFF	TGTGCCAGCAGCTTGCAGGGGGACACTGAAGCTTTCTTT
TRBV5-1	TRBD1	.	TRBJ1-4	CASSLGRGGQGFEKLFF	TGCGCCAGCAGCTTGGGACGAGGGGGACAGGGCTTTGAAAAACTGTTTTTT
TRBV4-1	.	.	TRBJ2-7	CASIWHYEQYF	TGCGCCAGCATCTGGCACTACGAGCAGTACTTC
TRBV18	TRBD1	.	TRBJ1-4	CASSPTRTGNNEKLFF	TGTGCCAGCTCACCTACTCGGACAGGAAATAATGAAAAACTGTTTTTT
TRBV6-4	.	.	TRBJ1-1	CASSERFF	TGTGCCAGCAGTGAGCGGTTCTTT
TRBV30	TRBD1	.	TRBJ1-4	CAWSALGQGSAIEKLFF	TGTGCCTGGAGTGCCCTAGGACAGGGGTCGGCGATTGAAAAACTGTTTTTT
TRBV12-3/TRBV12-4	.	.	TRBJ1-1	CASSLMAGKEAFF	TGTGCCAGCAGCCTAATGGCAGGGAAGGAAGCTTTCTTT
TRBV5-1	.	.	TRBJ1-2	CASSLRVADGYTF	TGCGCCAGCAGCTTACGGGTTGCTGATGGCTACACCTTC
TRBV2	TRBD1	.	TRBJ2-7	CASSRDSSSYEQYF	TGTGCCAGCAGTAGGGACAGCAGCTCCTACGAGCAGTACTTC
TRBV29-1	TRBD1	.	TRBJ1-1	CSAYSGGVGAFF	TGCAGCGCGTACTCAGGGGGCGTGGGAGCTTTCTTT
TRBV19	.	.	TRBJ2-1	CASSPYPRGANEQFF	TGTGCCAGTAGTCCTTATCCCCGCGGAGCGAATGAGCAGTTCTTC
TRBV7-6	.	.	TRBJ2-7	CASSFEVPRATGSYEQYF	TGTGCCAGCAGCTTCGAAGTCCCCCGCGCGACGGGGAGTTACGAGCAGTACTTC
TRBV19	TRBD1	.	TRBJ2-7	CASSSGQGFNEQYF	TGTGCCAGTAGTAGTGGACAGGGTTTCAACGAGCAGTACTTC
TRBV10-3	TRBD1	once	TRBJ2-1	CAISQPGQGGDEQFF	TGCGCCATCAGCCAACCGGGACAGGGAGGGGATGAGCAGTTCTTC
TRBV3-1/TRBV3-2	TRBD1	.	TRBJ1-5	CASSSQGAQPQHF	TGTGCCAGCAGTTCGCAGGGGGCTCAGCCCCAGCATTTT
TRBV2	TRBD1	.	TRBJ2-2	CASMGRTGGGTGELFF	TGTGCCAGCATGGGGAGGACAGGGGGTGGTACCGGGGAGCTGTTTTTT
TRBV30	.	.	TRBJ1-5	CAWGEGVGQPQHF	TGTGCCTGGGGTGAGGGGGTAGGACAGCCCCAGCATTTT
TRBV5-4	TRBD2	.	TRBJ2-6	CAISGSGANVLTF	TGTGCCATTAGCGGGTCTGGGGCCAACGTCCTGACTTTC
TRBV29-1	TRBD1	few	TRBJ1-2	CSVGTGIGMGYTF	TGCAGCGTGGGGACAGGGATAGGCATGGGCTACACCTTC
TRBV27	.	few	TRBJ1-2	CASGDGGRLNYGYTF	TGTGCCAGCGGGGACGGGGGGCGCTTAAACTATGGCTACACCTTC
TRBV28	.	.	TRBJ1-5	CASGVDNQPQHF	TGTGCCAGCGGAGTTGACAATCAGCCCCAGCATTTT